Sequencing of this T cell receptor beta chain was carried out in a study of long-term antiretroviral therapy in people with HIV. Assay version v3.0 of immunoSEQ was used, and it was run at survey level. Generated by immunoSEQ multiplex PCR, the TCRdb table keeps only in-frame clones and is missing some. Among 25,000 to 35,000 clones listed, approximately 90% were seen once. Looked up from germline, CDR1 is ENHRY and CDR2 is SYGVKD. This CDR3 is 16 amino acids long. V trimming: 6 bases; J trimming: 10 bases; junction bases outside the gene matches: 11. This sequence joins TRBV10-3 and TRBJ2-2; 13 bases fit TRBD2. The source of this sequence is a man younger than 30 with HIV. Source: unsorted PBMCs, taken 3.1 years after starting antiretroviral therapy. The CDR3 DNA reads TGTGCCATCAGGGAGAGACTAGCGGGAGGTCCGGAGGAGCTGTTTTTT. This sequence encodes CAIRERLAGGPEELFF.